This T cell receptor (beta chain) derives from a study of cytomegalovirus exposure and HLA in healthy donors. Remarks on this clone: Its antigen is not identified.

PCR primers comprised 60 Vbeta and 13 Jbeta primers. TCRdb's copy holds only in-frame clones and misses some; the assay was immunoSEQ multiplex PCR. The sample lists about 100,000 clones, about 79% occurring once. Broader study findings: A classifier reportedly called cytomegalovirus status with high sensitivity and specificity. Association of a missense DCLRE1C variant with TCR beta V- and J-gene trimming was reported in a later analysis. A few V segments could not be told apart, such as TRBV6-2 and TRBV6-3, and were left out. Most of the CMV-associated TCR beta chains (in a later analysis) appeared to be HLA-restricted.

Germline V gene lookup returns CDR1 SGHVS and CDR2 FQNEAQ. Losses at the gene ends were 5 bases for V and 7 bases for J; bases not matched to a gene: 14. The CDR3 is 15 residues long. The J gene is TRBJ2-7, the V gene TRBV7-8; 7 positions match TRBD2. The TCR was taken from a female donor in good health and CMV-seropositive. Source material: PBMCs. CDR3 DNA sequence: TGTGCCAGCAGCCCCGGGACTAACTCTATTTGGGAGCAGTACTTC. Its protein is CASSPGTNSIWEQYF. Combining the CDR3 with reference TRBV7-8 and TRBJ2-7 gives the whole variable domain GAGVSQSPRYKVAKRGQDVALRCDPISGHVSLFWYQQALGQGPEFLTYFQNEAQLDKSGLPSDRFFAERPEGSVSTLKIQRTQQEDSAVYLCASSPGTNSIWEQYFGPGTRLTVT.